Below are 21 T cell receptor beta chains sequenced from a single sample in a study of T cells after yellow fever vaccination. TCRdb called the 5' RACE reads again in MiXCR, with one record for every CDR3 protein. In the table there are 500,000 to 550,000 distinct CDR3 sequences, just over 20% of which are singletons. This sample comprised PBMCs, obtained less than 25 days after the first yellow fever vaccination. Source of these receptors: a man between 18 and 29 years old who received the YFV17D yellow fever vaccine.

The sample holds a few counts of this clonotype. V gene TRBV4-1 combines with J gene TRBJ2-5, with D possibly TRBD2 on 7 matching bases. Trimming took off 0 bases at V and 5 bases at J, with 13 bases between the two ends. The CDR3 contains 15 residues. Germline CDR1 is MGHRA and CDR2 is YSYEKL. The CDR3, as DNA: TGCGCCAGCAGCCAAGAGGGGGGGCTAATGGAGACCCAGTACTTC. Encoded protein: CASSQEGGLMETQYF.

V is TRBV6-1 and J is TRBJ1-6, with D possibly matching TRBD1 (5 bases). Germline CDR1 is MNHNS and CDR2 is SASEGT. This CDR3 region has 16 residues. V was clipped by 6 bases and J by 8 bases, with 20 bases between them. The chain's CDR3 is CASREGDQGAYSPLHF. The CDR3 bases are TGTGCCAGCAGAGAGGGAGACCAAGGGGCGTATTCACCCCTCCACTTT.

The chain couples TRBV12-5 to TRBJ2-3; 7 bases are a match to TRBD2. Germline V gene data show CDR1 as LGHNT and CDR2 as FRNRAP. J gave up 6 bases and V 6 bases, and 9 bases lay outside the gene matches. This CDR3 has 14 amino acids. As DNA, the CDR3 is TGTGCTAGTGGCCCGAGCGGGACCCTGGATACGCAGTATTTT. Its translation is CASGPSGTLDTQYF. Drawing the rest from reference TRBV12-5 and TRBJ2-3, the complete variable domain is DARVTQTPRHKVTEMGQEVTMRCQPILGHNTVFWYRQTMMQGLELLAYFRNRAPLDDSGMPKDRFSAEMPDATLATLKIQPSEPRDSAVYFCASGPSGTLDTQYFGPGTRLTVL.

This clonotype was seen a handful of times. V gene TRBV5-1 combines with J gene TRBJ2-7; 11 nucleotides line up with TRBD2. Germline V gene sequence: CDR1 SGHRS, CDR2 YFSETQ. Unmatched junction bases numbered 11, after V lost 3 bases and J lost 0 bases. CDR3 length equals 18 residues. Written as DNA, the CDR3 is TGCGCCAGCAGCTCCCAGAGTAGCGGGGGGGCCACCTCCTACGAGCAGTACTTC. Translation: CASSSQSSGGATSYEQYF.

This clonotype was seen more than once but under ten times. The chain employs TRBV7-2 and TRBJ1-2, with 9 positions matching TRBD1. V shed 3 bases, J shed 8 bases, and the junction held 10 bases outside the gene matches. Germline CDR1 SGHTA, CDR2 FQGNSA. This CDR3 spans 15 amino acids. CDR3 sequence reads: CASSFYRDRVWGYTF. The CDR3 nucleotides read TGTGCCAGCAGCTTCTACCGGGACAGGGTTTGGGGCTACACCTTC.

The chain combines TRBV19 with TRBJ2-5; D unclear. V was trimmed by 3 bases and J by 5 bases, leaving 10 bases between them. Looked up from germline, CDR1 is LNHDA and CDR2 is SQIVND (reference sequence). The CDR3 loop spans 13 amino acids. CDR3 nucleotides: TGTGCCAGTAGTATTCCGCCCTTGGAGACCCAGTACTTC. Amino acids: CASSIPPLETQYF.

The V call is TRBV11-1, the J call TRBJ2-7, with a possible D match to TRBD1 (6 bases). The V and J ends lost 1 base and 3 bases respectively, with 22 bases between them. This CDR3 comprises 18 residues. CDR1 and CDR2 from the germline V gene are SGHAT and FQDESV (reference sequence). The CDR3 region is CASSLGRGTGPFLYEQYF. CDR3 DNA: TGTGCCAGCAGCTTAGGGAGAGGAACAGGGCCCTTCCTCTACGAGCAGTACTTC.

This clonotype was counted between two and nine times. V is TRBV18 and J is TRBJ1-1; D remains ambiguous. Trimming removed 3 bases from V and 4 bases from J, with 15 bases in between. The CDR3 has 15 amino acids. Germline V gene sequence: CDR1 KGHSH, CDR2 LQKENI. CDR3 residues: CASSPPAIGPTEAFF. The CDR3 DNA follows: TGTGCCAGCTCACCGCCTGCCATAGGACCCACTGAAGCTTTCTTT. Supplemented by reference TRBV18 and TRBJ1-1, the full variable domain reads NAGVMQNPRHLVRRRGQEARLRCSPMKGHSHVYWYRQLPEEGLKFMVYLQKENIIDESGMPKERFSAEFPKEGPSILRIQQVVRGDSAAYFCASSPPAIGPTEAFFGQGTRLTVV.

This clonotype has more than one count but fewer than ten. The chain has TRBV10-3 and TRBJ2-1; D is possibly TRBD1 (6 bases). The CDR3 sequence is 14 residues long. CDR1 and CDR2 from the germline V gene are ENHRY and SYGVKD. Deletions cut 2 bases from V and 5 bases from J, with 10 bases between. CDR3 residues: CAISEPTGDNEQFF. Written as DNA, the CDR3 is TGTGCCATCAGTGAGCCGACAGGAGACAATGAGCAGTTCTTC.

The chain links TRBV6-2 or TRBV6-3 to TRBJ2-6; 7 positions agree with TRBD2. The V segment lost 2 bases and the J segment 5 bases; nucleotides outside the gene matches: 3. CDR3 length: 15 residues. In germline, CDR1 is MNHEY, CDR2 SVGEGT. DNA for the CDR3: TGTGCCAGCAGTTACCGGGGGGTCCGGGCCAACGTCCTGACTTTC. Translating it yields CASSYRGVRANVLTF.

This clonotype was counted between two and nine times. The junction departs from germline at one end; a sequencing error may be responsible. This chain links TRBV6-1 with TRBJ1-5; no definite D call. Looked up from germline, CDR1 is MNHNS and CDR2 is SASEGT. There are 14 residues in the CDR3. CDR3 DNA sequence: TGCGCCAGCAGCCGAGGACGGGGCAATCAGCCCCAGCATTTT. Amino acids: CASSRGRGNQPQHF.

The CDR3 here is CASSQDDRANTEAFF. The CDR3 DNA reads TGCGCCAGCAGCCAAGACGACAGGGCGAACACTGAAGCTTTCTTT. V is TRBV4-3 and J is TRBJ1-1; 7 positions agree with TRBD1. V was clipped by 0 bases and J by 1 base; unmatched bases: 2. The CDR3 runs 15 residues. Per the germline V gene, CDR1 is LGHNA and CDR2 is YSLEER.

The sample holds a few counts of this clonotype. This chain joins TRBV6-1 and TRBJ2-1, with a tentative D call TRBD1 (6 bases). The CDR3 loop spans 13 amino acids. V dropped 4 bases and J dropped 15 bases, with 19 bases sitting between them. Germline V lookup: CDR1 MNHNS, CDR2 SASEGT. CDR3: CASSGGGRWLMFF. In nucleotides, the CDR3 is TGTGCCAGCAGTGGAGGGGGACGTTGGCTCATGTTCTTC.

The V call is TRBV5-1, the J call TRBJ2-3; 9 bases agree with TRBD2. The junction had 13 bases not matched to a gene; V was cut back by 4 bases and J by 1 base. The germline gives CDR1 SGHRS, CDR2 YFSETQ. The CDR3 runs to 18 residues. Here the CDR3 reads CASSRKRGVLLGTDTQYF. The CDR3 coding sequence is TGCGCCAGCAGCCGAAAGCGGGGGGTACTGCTCGGCACAGATACGCAGTATTTT.

The chain joins TRBV3-1 to TRBJ2-7; 9 nucleotides agree with TRBD2. Germline trimming cut 3 bases from V and 0 bases from J; bases unmatched to any gene: 6. This CDR3 is built from 16 residues. The germline V gene encodes CDR1 LGHDT and CDR2 YNNKEL (reference sequence). CDR3 loop: CASSHSSGAHSYEQYF. CDR3 coding DNA: TGTGCCAGCAGCCACTCTAGCGGGGCCCACTCCTACGAGCAGTACTTC.

This clonotype was counted a few times. The chain recombines TRBV28 with TRBJ1-2; no reliable D call. Trimming cost V 6 bases and J 6 bases, with 17 bases left between them. Germline CDR1 MDHEN, CDR2 SYDVKM. The CDR3 has 14 amino acids. The chain's CDR3 is CASSHPSAPHGYTF. In nucleotides, the CDR3 is TGTGCCAGCAGCCACCCCTCGGCCCCTCATGGCTACACCTTC.

This clonotype has just a few counts. The gene calls are TRBV4-2 and TRBJ2-3; the D gene could be TRBD1 or TRBD2 (5 bases each). CDR3 size: 14 residues. The V and J ends lost 4 bases and 6 bases respectively, with 14 bases between them. CDR1 is LGHNA, CDR2 YNFKEQ, per germline. The CDR3 sequence: CASSLERGGDTQYF. The CDR3 DNA reads TGTGCCAGCAGCCTGGAAAGGGGCGGGGATACGCAGTATTTT.

This clonotype showed up just a few times. This CDR3 reads CASSHIFGDRNQPQHF. The CDR3 nucleotides read TGCGCCAGCAGCCACATATTTGGGGACAGAAATCAGCCCCAGCATTTT. The chain carries TRBV4-1 and TRBJ1-5; 7 bases match TRBD1. V lost 3 bases and J lost 4; bases outside the gene matches: 9. Germline values: CDR1 MGHRA, CDR2 YSYEKL. The CDR3 runs to 16 residues.

This clonotype was observed a few times. The genes are TRBV25-1 and TRBJ1-1; no reliable D call. The CDR3 extends over 13 amino acids. From germline, CDR1 is MGHDK and CDR2 SYGVNS. Trimming shortened V by 4 bases and J by 5 bases, and 11 bases separated the two germline ends. CDR3 DNA: TGTGCCAGCAGTGTCCTAGGGAAAACTGAAGCTTTCTTT. Amino acids: CASSVLGKTEAFF.

The chain carries TRBV29-1 and TRBJ2-7; D possibly corresponds to TRBD2 (5 bases). Trimming shortened V by 7 bases and J by 8 bases, and 24 bases separated the two germline ends. The germline gives CDR1 SQVTM, CDR2 ANQGSEA. This CDR3 spans 14 amino acids. As DNA, the CDR3 is TGCAGCGGAACCTCAGCCCAGATGGGAGATAAGCAGTACTTC. The encoded protein is CSGTSAQMGDKQYF.

This clonotype was detected a few times. This rearrangement joins TRBV12-3 or TRBV12-4 to TRBJ1-2, with unresolved D. V was trimmed by 9 bases and J by 9 bases, leaving 17 bases between them. The CDR3 contains 12 residues. CDR3 residues: CARGLKAERYTF. The CDR3 DNA follows: TGTGCCAGGGGATTAAAAGCAGAGCGCTACACCTTC.